These 14 T cell receptor beta chains share one sample of origin, sequenced in a study of graft-versus-host responses after intestinal transplantation (dated by TCRdb to about 2021). The protocol used for the library was the immunoSEQ multiplex PCR assay. What TCRdb holds here is the immuneACCESS table cut down to in-frame rearrangements. Part of the clones is not present; checked against another copy, under half of the missing clones reflect an unresolved V gene, and the others are unexplained. The sample table records about 14,000 clones; roughly two fifths of these occur just once. 15% of the sample rests with the top ten. In light of the paper, this sample's time point label describes: cells obtained before transplantation from donor or recipient. In the mixed lymphocyte reactions, around 200,000 CFSE-labeled pre-transplant responders were plated with around 200,000 irradiated violet-dye-labeled stimulators and cultured for approximately 6 days.

The starting material was alloreactive CD8+ T cells from a mixed lymphocyte reaction culture, obtained before intestinal transplant. Interpreted using the paper, the cell subset or site label stands for: CFSE-low proliferating T cells sorted from roughly six-day pre-transplant mixed lymphocyte reaction (GvH or HvG direction). The receptors were gathered from a human patient who received an intestinal transplant.

In regard to this clone: One end of the junction is discordant with germline, which a read error may explain. The chain has TRBV5-1 and TRBJ2-1; TRBD2 matches 9 bases. The CDR3 has 15 amino acids. Germline CDR1 is SGHRS and CDR2 is YFSETQ. The CDR3 nucleotides are TGTGCCAGCAGCTTGGTAGCGGGGGCCAACAATGAGCAGTTCTTC. Translated, it gives CASSLVAGANNEQFF.

This clone showed up just a few times. The CDR3 bases are TGTGCCAGCAGCTTAGCCCCCAGTAACAATCAGCCCCAGCATTTT. Protein: CASSLAPSNNQPQHF. The chain combines TRBV7-8 with TRBJ1-5; no clear D gene. The germline V gene encodes CDR1 SGHVS and CDR2 FQNEAQ. The V gene lost 0 bases and the J gene lost 3 bases, with 9 bases spanning the gap. This CDR3 is 15 amino acids long.

This clone has just a few counts. This rearrangement joins TRBV4-3 to TRBJ2-7; the D gene is possibly TRBD1 (6 bases). Germline loops: CDR1 LGHNA, CDR2 YSLEER. Deletions cut 0 bases from V and 3 bases from J, with 12 bases between. The CDR3 is 15 residues long. The CDR3 loop reads CASSQDTDRYYEQYF. In nucleotides, the CDR3 is TGCGCCAGCAGCCAAGACACAGACAGGTACTACGAGCAGTACTTC.

J is TRBJ2-6 and V is TRBV5-1, with D maybe TRBD1 (6 bases). V shed 0 bases and J shed 1 base, with 11 bases lying between them. CDR1 is SGHRS and CDR2 is YFSETQ in the germline V gene. CDR3 length: 17 residues. The CDR3 DNA is TGCGCCAGCAGCTTGGCCCTGGACAGTTCTGGGGCCAACGTCCTGACTTTC. Protein: CASSLALDSSGANVLTF.

This clone is a singleton in its sample. The J gene is TRBJ1-1, the V gene TRBV6-1, with D possibly being TRBD1 (6 bases). Germline lookup yields CDR1 MNHNS and CDR2 SASEGT. This CDR3 has 14 residues. The V end was cut by 4 bases, the J end by 7 bases, with 16 bases between. DNA of the CDR3: TGTGCCAGCAGTGTAATTGCGGGGGCTGTTGAAGCTTTCTTT. This translates into CASSVIAGAVEAFF.

The rearrangement joins TRBV2 to TRBJ2-3; 8 positions match TRBD2. There are 15 residues in the CDR3. V was pared by 1 base and J by 7 bases, with 7 bases of the junction left unmatched. Per germline, CDR1 SNHLY and CDR2 FYNNEI. The CDR3 bases are TGTGCCAGCAGTGAAGGGACTAGCCTTCTTTATACGCAGTATTTT. It encodes CASSEGTSLLYTQYF.

The CDR3 loop reads CASSLATSGSADTQYF. The CDR3 nucleotides are TGTGCCAGCAGCTTGGCGACTAGCGGGAGCGCAGATACGCAGTATTTT. This chain links TRBV5-4 with TRBJ2-3; 12 positions match TRBD2. CDR1 is SGHNT and CDR2 is YYREEE in the germline V gene (reference sequence). The junction had 3 bases not matched to a gene; V was cut back by 0 bases and J by 4 bases. The CDR3 sequence is 16 residues long.

This clone was observed a handful of times. V is TRBV7-9 and J is TRBJ2-1, with D uncertain. Germline V lookup: CDR1 SEHNR, CDR2 FQNEAQ (reference sequence). V gave up 7 bases and J gave up 3 bases, with 10 bases separating them. The CDR3 has 13 residues. DNA for the CDR3: TGTGCCAGCATTAACGCGGTCTACAATGAGCAGTTCTTC. It codes for CASINAVYNEQFF.

V gene TRBV13 combines with J gene TRBJ1-3; D gene ambiguous. Germline V gives CDR1 PRHDT, CDR2 FYEKMQ (reference sequence). The CDR3 is 13 residues long. The V end was cut by 0 bases, the J end by 4 bases, with 4 bases between. The CDR3 bases are TGTGCCAGCAGCTTAGGGCGGGGAAACACCATATATTTT. Amino acid sequence: CASSLGRGNTIYF.

About this clone itself: One junction end disagrees with the germline gene, perhaps due to a read error. V and J are TRBV27 and TRBJ2-1, with D unclear. CDR1 and CDR2 from the germline V gene are MNHEY and SMNVEV (reference sequence). The CDR3 runs to 13 residues. The CDR3 reads CASSLSGRNGQFF. The CDR3, as DNA: TGTGCCAGCAGTTTGTCGGGTCGGAATGGGCAGTTCTTC.

The rearrangement links TRBV6-5 to TRBJ1-1; a possible D gene is TRBD1 (6 bases). CDR1 is MNHEY and CDR2 is SVGAGI in the germline V gene. The CDR3 runs to 15 residues. V was cut by 0 bases and J by 1 base, with 9 bases left in between. The CDR3 protein is CASSYSKQGNTEAFF. The CDR3 nucleotides are TGTGCCAGCAGTTACTCGAAACAGGGGAACACTGAAGCTTTCTTT.

This clone was recorded only once. J is TRBJ2-5 and V is TRBV12-5; D unclear. The CDR3 loop spans 10 amino acids. Trimming stripped 8 bases from V and 5 bases from J, with 6 bases between. The germline V gene has CDR1 LGHNT and CDR2 FRNRAP. Here the CDR3 DNA reads TGTGCTAGTCTTCGGGAGACCCAGTACTTC. It translates to CASLRETQYF. The full variable domain, rest sourced from reference TRBV12-5 and TRBJ2-5, is DARVTQTPRHKVTEMGQEVTMRCQPILGHNTVFWYRQTMMQGLELLAYFRNRAPLDDSGMPKDRFSAEMPDATLATLKIQPSEPRDSAVYFCASLRETQYFGPGTRLLVL.

This sequence joins TRBV6-6 and TRBJ1-6, with a weak D call TRBD1 (5 bases). Trimming stripped 1 base from V and 6 bases from J, with 13 bases between. Germline loops: CDR1 MNHNY, CDR2 SVGAGI (reference sequence). The CDR3 covers 16 residues. As DNA, the CDR3 is TGTGCCAGCAGTTACTTCTTGGGCAGGGCTAATTCACCCCTCCACTTT. Translating gives CASSYFLGRANSPLHF.

This clone was seen only a few times. The chain recombines TRBV4-2 with TRBJ2-1, with a weak D call TRBD2 (6 bases). Trimming took 3 bases from V and 3 from J, leaving 9 bases between them. The CDR3 loop spans 14 amino acids. Germline V gene sequence: CDR1 LGHNA, CDR2 YNFKEQ. The CDR3 coding sequence is TGTGCCAGCAGCCAGGGCGGGGACTACAATGAGCAGTTCTTC. Protein sequence: CASSQGGDYNEQFF.